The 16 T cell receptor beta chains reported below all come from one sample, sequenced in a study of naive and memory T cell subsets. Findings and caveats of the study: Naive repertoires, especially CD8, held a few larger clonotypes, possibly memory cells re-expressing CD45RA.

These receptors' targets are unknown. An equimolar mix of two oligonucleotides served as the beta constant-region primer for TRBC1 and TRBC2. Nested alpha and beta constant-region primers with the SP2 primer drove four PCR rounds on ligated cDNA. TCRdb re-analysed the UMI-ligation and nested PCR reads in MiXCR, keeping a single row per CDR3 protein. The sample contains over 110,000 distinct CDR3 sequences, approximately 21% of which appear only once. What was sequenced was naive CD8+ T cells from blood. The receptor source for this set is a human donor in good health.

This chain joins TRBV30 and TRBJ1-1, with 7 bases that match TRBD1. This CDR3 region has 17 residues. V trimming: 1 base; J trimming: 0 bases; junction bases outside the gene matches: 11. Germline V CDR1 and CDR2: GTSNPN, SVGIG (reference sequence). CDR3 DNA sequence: TGTGCCTGGAGTGGACGGGACAGCATAGTTTTGAACACTGAAGCTTTCTTT. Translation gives CAWSGRDSIVLNTEAFF.

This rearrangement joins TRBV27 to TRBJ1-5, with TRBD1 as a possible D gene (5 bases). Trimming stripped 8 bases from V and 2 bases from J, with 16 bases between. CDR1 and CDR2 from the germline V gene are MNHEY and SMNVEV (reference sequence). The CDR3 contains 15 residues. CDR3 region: CASGQNKGGNQPQHF. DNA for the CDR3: TGTGCCAGCGGACAAAACAAGGGCGGCAATCAGCCCCAGCATTTT.

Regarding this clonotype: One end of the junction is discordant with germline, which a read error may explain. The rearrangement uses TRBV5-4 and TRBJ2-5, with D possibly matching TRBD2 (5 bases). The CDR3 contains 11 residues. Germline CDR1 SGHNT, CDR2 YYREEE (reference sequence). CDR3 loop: CASSLAGEEDF. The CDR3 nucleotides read TGTGCCAGCAGCTTGGCCGGGGAAGAGGACTTC.

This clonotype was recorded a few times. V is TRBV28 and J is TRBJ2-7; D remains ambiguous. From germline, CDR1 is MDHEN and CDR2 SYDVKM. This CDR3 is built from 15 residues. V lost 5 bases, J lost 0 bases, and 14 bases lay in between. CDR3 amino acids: CASSTKVKDSYEQYF. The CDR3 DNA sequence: TGTGCCAGCAGTACAAAGGTGAAGGACTCCTACGAGCAGTACTTC.

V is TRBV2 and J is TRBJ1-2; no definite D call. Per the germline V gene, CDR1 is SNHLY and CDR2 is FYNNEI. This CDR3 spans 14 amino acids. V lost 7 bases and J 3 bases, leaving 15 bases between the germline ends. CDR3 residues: CASKGLSDYYGYTF. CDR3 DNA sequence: TGTGCCAGCAAGGGCTTATCGGACTACTATGGCTACACCTTC.

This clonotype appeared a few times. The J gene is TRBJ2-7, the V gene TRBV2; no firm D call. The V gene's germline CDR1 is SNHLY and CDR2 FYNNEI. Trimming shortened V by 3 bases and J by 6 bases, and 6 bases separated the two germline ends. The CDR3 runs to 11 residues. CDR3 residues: CASSDGFEQYF. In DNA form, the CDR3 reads TGTGCCAGCAGTGACGGGTTCGAGCAGTACTTC.

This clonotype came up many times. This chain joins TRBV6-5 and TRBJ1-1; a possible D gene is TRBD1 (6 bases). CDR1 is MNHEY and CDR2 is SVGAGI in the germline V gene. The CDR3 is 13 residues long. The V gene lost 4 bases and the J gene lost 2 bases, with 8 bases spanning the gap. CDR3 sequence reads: CASSSQGNTEAFF. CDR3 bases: TGTGCCAGCAGTTCACAGGGTAACACTGAAGCTTTCTTT.

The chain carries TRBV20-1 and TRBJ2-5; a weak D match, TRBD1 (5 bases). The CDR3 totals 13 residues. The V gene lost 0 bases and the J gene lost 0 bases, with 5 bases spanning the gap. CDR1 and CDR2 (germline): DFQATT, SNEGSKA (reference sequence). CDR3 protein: CSAREDNQETQYF. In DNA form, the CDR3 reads TGCAGTGCTAGAGAGGACAACCAAGAGACCCAGTACTTC.

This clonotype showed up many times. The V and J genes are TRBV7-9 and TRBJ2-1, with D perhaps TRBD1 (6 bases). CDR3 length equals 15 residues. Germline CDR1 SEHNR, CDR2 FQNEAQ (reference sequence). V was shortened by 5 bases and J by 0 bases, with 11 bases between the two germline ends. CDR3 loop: CASSPPGASYNEQFF. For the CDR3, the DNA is TGTGCCAGCAGCCCCCCAGGGGCCTCCTACAATGAGCAGTTCTTC.

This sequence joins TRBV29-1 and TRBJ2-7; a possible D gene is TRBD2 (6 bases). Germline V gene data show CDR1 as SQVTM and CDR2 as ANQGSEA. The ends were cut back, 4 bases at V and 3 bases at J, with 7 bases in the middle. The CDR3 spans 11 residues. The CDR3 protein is CSVGGDYEQYF. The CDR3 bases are TGCAGCGTTGGGGGGGACTACGAGCAGTACTTC.

In DNA, the CDR3 is TGTGCCAGCAGCTTAGATACCGGATTTCTCTACGAGCAGTACTTC. Translated, it gives CASSLDTGFLYEQYF. The chain has TRBV7-9 and TRBJ2-7; D not certain. Germline V CDR1 and CDR2: SEHNR, FQNEAQ (reference sequence). CDR3 size: 15 residues. V was cut by 1 base and J by 3 bases, with 13 bases left in between.

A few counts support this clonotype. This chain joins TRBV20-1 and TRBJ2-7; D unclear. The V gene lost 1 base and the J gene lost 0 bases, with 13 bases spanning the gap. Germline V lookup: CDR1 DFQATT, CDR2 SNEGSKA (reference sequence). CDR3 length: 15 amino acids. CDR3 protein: CSARALASSSYEQYF. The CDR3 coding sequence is TGCAGTGCTAGAGCCCTGGCCTCGAGCTCCTACGAGCAGTACTTC.

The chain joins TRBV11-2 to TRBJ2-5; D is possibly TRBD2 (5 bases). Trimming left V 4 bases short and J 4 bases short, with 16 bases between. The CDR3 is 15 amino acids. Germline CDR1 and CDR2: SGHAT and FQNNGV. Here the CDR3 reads CASSYTSLGAETQYF. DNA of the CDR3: TGTGCCAGCAGCTATACTAGTTTGGGAGCAGAGACCCAGTACTTC.

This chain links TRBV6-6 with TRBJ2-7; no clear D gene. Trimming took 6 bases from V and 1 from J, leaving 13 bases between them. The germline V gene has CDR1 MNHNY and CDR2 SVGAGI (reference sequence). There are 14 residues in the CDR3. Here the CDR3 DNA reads TGTGCCAGCAGCCCTTATGCACTATCCTACGAGCAGTACTTC. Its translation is CASSPYALSYEQYF.

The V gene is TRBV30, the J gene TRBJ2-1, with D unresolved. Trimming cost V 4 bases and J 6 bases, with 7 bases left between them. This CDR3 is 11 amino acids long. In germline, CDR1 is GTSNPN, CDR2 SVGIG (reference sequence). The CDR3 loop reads CAWIFANEQFF. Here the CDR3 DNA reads TGTGCCTGGATTTTTGCCAATGAGCAGTTCTTC. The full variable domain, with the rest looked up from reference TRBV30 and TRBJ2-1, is SQTIHQWPATLVQPVGSPLSLECTVEGTSNPNLYWYRQAAGRGLQLLFYSVGIGQISSEVPQNLSASRPQDRQFILSSKKLLLSDSGFYLCAWIFANEQFFGPGTRLTVL.

The CDR3 bases are TGTGCCAGCAGTTTTGGCGGGACAAGCTCCTACGAGCAGTACTTC. Translation gives CASSFGGTSSYEQYF. The chain couples TRBV28 to TRBJ2-7; tentatively, D is TRBD1 or TRBD2 (6 bases each). Per the germline V gene, CDR1 is MDHEN and CDR2 is SYDVKM. Trimming pared 3 bases from V and 0 bases from J, leaving 12 bases between. The CDR3 spans 15 residues.